Following are 3 T cell receptor beta chains from one sample sequenced in a study of blood T cell repertoires in COVID-19. Profiling relied on immunoSEQ multiplex PCR, and the TCRdb table lists in-frame clones only, not all of them. The profile shows 150,000 to 200,000 clones, 65% to 80% of them singletons. Sequencing used PBMCs or T cells enriched from blood (not recorded which). The receptors were gathered from a woman between 50 and 59 years old with acute COVID-19.

This clone has a handful of counts. This chain connects TRBV7-2 to TRBJ2-5; TRBD1 matches 10 bases. V gave up 3 bases and J gave up 5 bases; unmatched junction bases: 0. Germline loops: CDR1 SGHTA, CDR2 FQGNSA. There are 13 residues in the CDR3. CDR3: CASSLGQGETQYF. The CDR3 DNA is TGTGCCAGCAGCTTGGGACAGGGGGAGACCCAGTACTTC.

CDR3 region: CASSQEWVDGSNDNYGYTF. DNA of the CDR3: TGCGCCAGCAGCCAAGAATGGGTGGACGGGAGTAACGATAACTATGGCTACACCTTC. The V and J genes are TRBV4-1 and TRBJ1-2; no clear D gene. The V end lost 0 bases, the J end lost 1 base, and 21 bases lay between the germline ends. The germline gives CDR1 MGHRA, CDR2 YSYEKL. The CDR3 covers 19 residues.

This chain connects TRBV13 to TRBJ1-2, with D hard to call. Germline V gene sequence: CDR1 PRHDT, CDR2 FYEKMQ (reference sequence). This CDR3 has 14 residues. V shed 3 bases and J shed 2 bases, with 10 bases lying between them. The CDR3 sequence: CASSFQEENYGYTF. The CDR3 DNA reads as TGTGCCAGCAGCTTTCAGGAAGAAAACTATGGCTACACCTTC.